This paragraph reports one T cell receptor (beta chain). Its target is not known. This record comes from a study of blood T cells in healthy people across ages. Whole-study results and caveats: A strong correlation was found between TCR beta diversity and the percentage of naive T cells. Unsorted PBMCs blocked a conclusive comparison of naive and antigen-experienced cells. No one knew whether donors had CMV, which possibly confounded expanded clonotype changes.

A J-beta primer mix and a sample-barcoded 5' primer were used in a second PCR of roughly 6 to 11 cycles. TCRdb re-called the 5' RACE reads through MiXCR, storing one row per CDR3 protein. The sample lists approximately 1,700,000 distinct CDR3 sequences, 35% to 50% occurring once. The CDR3 is 14 amino acids. V gave up 8 bases and J gave up 5 bases; unmatched junction bases: 11. Germline V lookup: CDR1 ENHRY, CDR2 SYGVKD. Whenever a sample was processed, at least 7 million PBMCs were isolated. Sequenced input: blood. This chain joins TRBV10-3 and TRBJ1-1; 7 nucleotides line up with TRBD1. The clonotype comes from a human donor in good health. CDR3 loop: CAIRGSAGGTEAFF. The CDR3 DNA reads as TGTGCCATCCGTGGTAGTGCAGGGGGGACTGAAGCTTTCTTT.